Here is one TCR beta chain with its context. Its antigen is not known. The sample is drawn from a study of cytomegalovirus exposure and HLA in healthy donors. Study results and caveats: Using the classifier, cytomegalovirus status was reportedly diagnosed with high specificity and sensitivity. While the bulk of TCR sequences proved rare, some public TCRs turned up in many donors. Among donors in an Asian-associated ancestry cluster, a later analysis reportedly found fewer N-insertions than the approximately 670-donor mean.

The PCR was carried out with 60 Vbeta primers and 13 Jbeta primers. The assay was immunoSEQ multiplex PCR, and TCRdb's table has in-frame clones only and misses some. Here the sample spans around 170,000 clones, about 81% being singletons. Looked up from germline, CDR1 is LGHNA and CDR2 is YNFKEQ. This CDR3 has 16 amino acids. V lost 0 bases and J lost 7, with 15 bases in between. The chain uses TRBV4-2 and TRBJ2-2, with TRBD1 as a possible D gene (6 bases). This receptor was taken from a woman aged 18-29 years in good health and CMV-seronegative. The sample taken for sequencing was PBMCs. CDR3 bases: TGTGCCAGCAGCCAAGATTATGGGACACCTCTCGGGGAGCTGTTTTTT. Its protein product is CASSQDYGTPLGELFF.